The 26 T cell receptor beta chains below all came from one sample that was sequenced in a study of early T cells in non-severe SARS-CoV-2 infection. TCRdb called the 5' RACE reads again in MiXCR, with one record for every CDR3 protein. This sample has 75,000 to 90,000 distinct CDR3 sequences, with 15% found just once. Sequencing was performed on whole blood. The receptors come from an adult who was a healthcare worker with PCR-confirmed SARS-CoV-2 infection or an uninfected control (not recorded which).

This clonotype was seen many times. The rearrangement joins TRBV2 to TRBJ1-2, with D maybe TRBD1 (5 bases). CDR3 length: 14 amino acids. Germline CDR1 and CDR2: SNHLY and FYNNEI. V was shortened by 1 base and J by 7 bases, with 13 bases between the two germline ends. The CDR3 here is CASSEGTWGSGYTF. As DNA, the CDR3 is TGTGCCAGCAGTGAAGGAACCTGGGGGAGTGGCTACACCTTC.

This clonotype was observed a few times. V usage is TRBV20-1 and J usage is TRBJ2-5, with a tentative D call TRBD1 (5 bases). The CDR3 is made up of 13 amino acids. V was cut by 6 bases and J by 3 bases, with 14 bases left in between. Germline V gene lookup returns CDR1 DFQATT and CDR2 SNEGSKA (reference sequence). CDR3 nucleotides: TGCAGTGCCTACCCAGGGATCAAAGAGACCCAGTACTTC. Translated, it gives CSAYPGIKETQYF.

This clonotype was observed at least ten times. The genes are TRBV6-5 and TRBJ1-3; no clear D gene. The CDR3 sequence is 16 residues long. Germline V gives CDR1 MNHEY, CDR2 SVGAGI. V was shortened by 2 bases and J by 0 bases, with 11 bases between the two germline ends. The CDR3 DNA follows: TGTGCCAGCAGTTACGCCGAGCTGGGCTCTGGAAACACCATATATTTT. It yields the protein CASSYAELGSGNTIYF.

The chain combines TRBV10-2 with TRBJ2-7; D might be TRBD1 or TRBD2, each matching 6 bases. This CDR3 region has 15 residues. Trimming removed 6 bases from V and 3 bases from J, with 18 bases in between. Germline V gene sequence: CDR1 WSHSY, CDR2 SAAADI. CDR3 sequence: CASREGEAHRYEQYF. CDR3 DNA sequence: TGCGCCAGCAGGGAGGGGGAGGCTCACCGCTACGAGCAGTACTTC.

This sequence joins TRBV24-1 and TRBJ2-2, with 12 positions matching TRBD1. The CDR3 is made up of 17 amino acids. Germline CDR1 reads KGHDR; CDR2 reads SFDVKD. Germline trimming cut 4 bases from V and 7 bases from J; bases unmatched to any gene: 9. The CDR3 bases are TGTGCCACCAGTGAGCTTGGGACAGGGGGCTACGGCGGGGAGCTGTTTTTT. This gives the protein CATSELGTGGYGGELFF.

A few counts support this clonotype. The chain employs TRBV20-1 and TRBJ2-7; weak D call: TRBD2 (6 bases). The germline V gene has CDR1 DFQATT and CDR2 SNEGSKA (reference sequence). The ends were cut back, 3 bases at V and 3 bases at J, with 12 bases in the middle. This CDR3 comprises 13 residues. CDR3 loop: CSARAGRGYEQYF. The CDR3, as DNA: TGCAGTGCTAGGGCGGGAAGGGGCTACGAGCAGTACTTC.

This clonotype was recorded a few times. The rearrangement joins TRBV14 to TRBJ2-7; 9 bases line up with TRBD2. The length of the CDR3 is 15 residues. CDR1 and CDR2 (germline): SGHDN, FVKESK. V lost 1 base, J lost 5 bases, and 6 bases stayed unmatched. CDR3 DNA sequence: TGTGCCAGCAGCCAAGGTAGCGGGAGAAGCCACGAGCAGTACTTC. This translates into CASSQGSGRSHEQYF. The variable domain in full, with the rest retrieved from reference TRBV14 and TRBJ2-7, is EAGVTQFPSHSVIEKGQTVTLRCDPISGHDNLYWYRRVMGKEIKFLLHFVKESKQDESGMPNNRFLAERTGGTYSTLKVQPAELEDSGVYFCASSQGSGRSHEQYFGPGTRLTVT.

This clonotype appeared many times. CDR3 coding DNA: TGTGCCAGCAGAACCGGGACTAGCACCTACGAGCAGTACTTC. It encodes CASRTGTSTYEQYF. This rearrangement joins TRBV7-2 to TRBJ2-7; 9 nucleotides line up with TRBD2. V lost 6 bases to trimming and J lost 2 bases; unmatched junction nucleotides: 5. CDR1 and CDR2 (germline): SGHTA, FQGNSA. The CDR3 loop spans 14 amino acids.

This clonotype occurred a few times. CDR3 region: CASSLQDRNTEAFF. DNA of the CDR3: TGCGCCAGCAGCTTACAGGACAGGAACACTGAAGCTTTCTTT. The chain has TRBV5-1 and TRBJ1-1; a possible D gene is TRBD1 (6 bases). CDR1 SGHRS and CDR2 YFSETQ come from the germline V gene. This CDR3 has 14 residues. V was cut by 2 bases and J by 1 base, with 9 bases left in between.

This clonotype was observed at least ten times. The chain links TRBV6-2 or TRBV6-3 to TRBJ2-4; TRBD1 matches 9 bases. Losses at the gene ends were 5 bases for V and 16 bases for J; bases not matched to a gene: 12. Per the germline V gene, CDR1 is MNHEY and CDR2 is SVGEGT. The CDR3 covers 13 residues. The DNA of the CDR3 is TGTGCCAGCAGTCAAAACAGGGGGCGCAAATTTTACTTC. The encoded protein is CASSQNRGRKFYF.

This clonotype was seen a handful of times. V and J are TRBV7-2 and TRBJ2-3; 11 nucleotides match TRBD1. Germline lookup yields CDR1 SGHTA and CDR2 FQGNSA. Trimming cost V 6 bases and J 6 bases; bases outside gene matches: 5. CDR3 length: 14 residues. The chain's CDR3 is CASRGQGGSDTQYF. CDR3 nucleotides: TGTGCCAGCAGGGGACAGGGGGGATCCGATACGCAGTATTTT. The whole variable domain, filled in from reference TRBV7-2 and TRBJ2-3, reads GAGVSQSPSNKVTEKGKDVELRCDPISGHTALYWYRQSLGQGLEFLIYFQGNSAPDKSGLPSDRFSAERTGGSVSTLTIQRTQQEDSAVYLCASRGQGGSDTQYFGPGTRLTVL.

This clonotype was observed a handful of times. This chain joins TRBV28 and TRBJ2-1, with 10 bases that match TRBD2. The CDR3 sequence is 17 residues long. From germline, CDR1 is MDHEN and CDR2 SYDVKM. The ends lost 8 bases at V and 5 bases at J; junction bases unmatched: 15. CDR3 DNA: TGTGCCAGCTCGCTCTCAAGCGGGAGGGCCGGGGACAATGAGCAGTTCTTC. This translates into CASSLSSGRAGDNEQFF. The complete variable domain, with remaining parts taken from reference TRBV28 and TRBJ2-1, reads DVKVTQSSRYLVKRTGEKVFLECVQDMDHENMFWYRQDPGLGLRLIYFSYDVKMKEKGDIPEGYSVSREKKERFSLILESASTNQTSMYLCASSLSSGRAGDNEQFFGPGTRLTVL.

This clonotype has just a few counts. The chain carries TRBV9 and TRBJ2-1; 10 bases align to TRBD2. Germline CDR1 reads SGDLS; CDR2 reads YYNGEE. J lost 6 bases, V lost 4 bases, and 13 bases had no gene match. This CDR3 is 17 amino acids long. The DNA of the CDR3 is TGTGCCAGCAGCCCTAATGTCGGGACTAGCGCCCGCAATGAGCAGTTCTTC. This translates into CASSPNVGTSARNEQFF.

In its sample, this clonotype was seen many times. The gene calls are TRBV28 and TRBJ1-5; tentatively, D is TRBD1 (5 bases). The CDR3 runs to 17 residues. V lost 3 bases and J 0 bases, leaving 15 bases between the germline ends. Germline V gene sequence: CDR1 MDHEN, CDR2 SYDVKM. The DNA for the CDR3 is TGTGCCAGCAGTTTGGTTTGGGGGACTGGTAGCAATCAGCCCCAGCATTTT. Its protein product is CASSLVWGTGSNQPQHF.

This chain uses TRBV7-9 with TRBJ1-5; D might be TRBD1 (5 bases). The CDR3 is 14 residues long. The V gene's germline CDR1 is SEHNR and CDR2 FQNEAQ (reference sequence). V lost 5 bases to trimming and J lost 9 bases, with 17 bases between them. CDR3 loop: CASSRTGASGPQHF. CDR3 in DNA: TGTGCCAGCAGCCGCACAGGTGCTAGCGGGCCCCAGCATTTT.

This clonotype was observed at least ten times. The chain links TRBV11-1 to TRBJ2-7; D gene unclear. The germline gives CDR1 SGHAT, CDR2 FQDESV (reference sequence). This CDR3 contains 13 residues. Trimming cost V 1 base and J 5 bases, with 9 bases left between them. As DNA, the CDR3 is TGTGCCAGCAGCTTAGACTTTCGCGACGAGCAGTACTTC. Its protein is CASSLDFRDEQYF.

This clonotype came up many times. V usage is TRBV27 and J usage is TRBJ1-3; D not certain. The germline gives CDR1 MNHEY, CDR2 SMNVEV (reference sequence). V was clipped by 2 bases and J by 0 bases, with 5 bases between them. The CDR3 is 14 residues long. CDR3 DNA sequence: TGTGCCAGCAGTTTAACCTCCTCTGGAAACACCATATATTTT. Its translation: CASSLTSSGNTIYF.

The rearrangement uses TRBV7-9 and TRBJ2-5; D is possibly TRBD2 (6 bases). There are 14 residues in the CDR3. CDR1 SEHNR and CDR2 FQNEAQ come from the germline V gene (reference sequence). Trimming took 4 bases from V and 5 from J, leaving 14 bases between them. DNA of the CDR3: TGTGCCAGCAGCTACTGGAGGGCCTGGGAGACCCAGTACTTC. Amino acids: CASSYWRAWETQYF.

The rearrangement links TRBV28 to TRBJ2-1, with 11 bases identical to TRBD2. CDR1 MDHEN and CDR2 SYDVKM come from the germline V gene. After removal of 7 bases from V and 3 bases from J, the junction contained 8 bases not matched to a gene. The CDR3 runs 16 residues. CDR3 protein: CASMGLAGGNYNEQFF. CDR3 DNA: TGTGCCAGCATGGGCCTAGCGGGAGGAAACTACAATGAGCAGTTCTTC.

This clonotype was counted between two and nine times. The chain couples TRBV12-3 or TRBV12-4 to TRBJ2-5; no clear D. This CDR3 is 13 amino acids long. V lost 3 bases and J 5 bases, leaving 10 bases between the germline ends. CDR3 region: CASSFMVRETQYF. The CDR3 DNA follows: TGTGCCAGCAGTTTCATGGTGCGTGAGACCCAGTACTTC.

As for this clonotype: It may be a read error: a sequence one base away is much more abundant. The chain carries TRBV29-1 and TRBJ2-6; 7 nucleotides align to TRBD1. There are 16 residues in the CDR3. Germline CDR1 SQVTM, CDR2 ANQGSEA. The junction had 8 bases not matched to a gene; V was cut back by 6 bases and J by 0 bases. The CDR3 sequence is CSVGQWEFSGANVLTF. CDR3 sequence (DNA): TGCAGCGTGGGACAGTGGGAGTTCTCTGGGGCCAACGTCCTGACTTTC. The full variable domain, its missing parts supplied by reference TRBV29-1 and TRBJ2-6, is SAVISQKPSRDICQRGTSLTIQCQVDSQVTMMFWYRQQPGQSLTLIATANQGSEATYESGFVIDKFPISRPNLTFSTLTVSNMSPEDSSIYLCSVGQWEFSGANVLTFGAGSRLTVL.

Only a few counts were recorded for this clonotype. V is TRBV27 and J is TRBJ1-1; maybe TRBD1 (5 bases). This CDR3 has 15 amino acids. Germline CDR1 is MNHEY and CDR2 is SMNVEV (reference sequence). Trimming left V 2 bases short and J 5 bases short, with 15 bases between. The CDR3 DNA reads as TGTGCCAGCAGTTTAAAAGTAAGGGGACGAACTGAAGCTTTCTTT. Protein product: CASSLKVRGRTEAFF.

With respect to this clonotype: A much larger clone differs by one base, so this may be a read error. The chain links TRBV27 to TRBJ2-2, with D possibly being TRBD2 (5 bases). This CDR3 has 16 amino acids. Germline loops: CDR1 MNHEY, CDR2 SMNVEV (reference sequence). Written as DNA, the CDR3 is TGTGCCAGCAGTTCCCCCTGGCCCTCGAACACCGGGGAGATGTTTTTT. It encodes CASSSPWPSNTGEMFF.

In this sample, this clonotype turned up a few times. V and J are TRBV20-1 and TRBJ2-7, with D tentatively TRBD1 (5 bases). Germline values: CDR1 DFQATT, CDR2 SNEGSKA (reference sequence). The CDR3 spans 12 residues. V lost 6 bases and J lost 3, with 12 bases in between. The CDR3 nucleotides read TGCAGTGCGAAAGACAGTATCTACGAGCAGTACTTC. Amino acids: CSAKDSIYEQYF.

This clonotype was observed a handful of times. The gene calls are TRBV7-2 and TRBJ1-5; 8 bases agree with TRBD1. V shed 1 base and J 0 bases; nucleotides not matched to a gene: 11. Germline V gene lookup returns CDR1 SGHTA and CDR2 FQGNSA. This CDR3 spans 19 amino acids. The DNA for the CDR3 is TGTGCCAGCAGCTTAGTTTCGGGACAGGCGAGCTATAGCAATCAGCCCCAGCATTTT. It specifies CASSLVSGQASYSNQPQHF. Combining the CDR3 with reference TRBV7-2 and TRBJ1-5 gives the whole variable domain GAGVSQSPSNKVTEKGKDVELRCDPISGHTALYWYRQSLGQGLEFLIYFQGNSAPDKSGLPSDRFSAERTGGSVSTLTIQRTQQEDSAVYLCASSLVSGQASYSNQPQHFGDGTRLSIL.

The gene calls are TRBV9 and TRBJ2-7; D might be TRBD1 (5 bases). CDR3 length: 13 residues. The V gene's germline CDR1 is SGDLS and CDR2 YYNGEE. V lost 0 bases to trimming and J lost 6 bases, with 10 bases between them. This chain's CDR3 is CASSVGLDIEQYF. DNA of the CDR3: TGTGCCAGCAGCGTAGGTCTGGACATCGAGCAGTACTTC.